This entry describes one T cell receptor (beta chain). Sequencing used immunoSEQ multiplex PCR; TCRdb keeps in-frame clones, though not all of them. The sample consists of under 300,000 clones, approximately 85% of them appearing once. This sample is drawn from a study of blood T cell repertoires in COVID-19. Study-level background: The United States, Italy and Spain were the sources of the acute and convalescent COVID-19 samples.

Germline assignment: CDR1 SGHRS and CDR2 YFSETQ. This CDR3 contains 15 residues. V was pared by 6 bases and J by 5 bases, with 21 bases between. This TCR was recovered from a woman under 40 with acute or convalescent COVID-19. V usage is TRBV5-1 and J usage is TRBJ2-7; D is undetermined. Sequencing used peripheral blood. This CDR3 is CASNHLTAGNHEQYF. DNA for the CDR3: TGCGCCAGCAACCATCTCACAGCAGGTAACCACGAGCAGTACTTC.